This T cell receptor beta chain was documented in a study of breast tumors, draining lymph nodes, adjacent tissues. On this clonotype itself: Its antigen remains unidentified.

A single record per CDR3 protein comes from TCRdb applying MiXCR to the multiplex PCR reads. Of some 19,000 distinct CDR3 sequences in the sample, roughly 50% are singletons; the top ten hold roughly 8%. Findings of the study overall: Compared with lymph nodes, tumors were less diverse; compared with nontumor tissue, more.

This CDR3 comprises 11 residues. In germline, CDR1 is SQVTM, CDR2 ANQGSEA. Trimming left V 7 bases short and J 5 bases short, with 8 bases between. Sequences were obtained from breast tumor tissue. This TCR was recovered from a female donor with breast cancer. Some clones in this sample may be carry-over from other donors' samples. V gene TRBV29-1 combines with J gene TRBJ2-2; the D is unclear. The CDR3 sequence is CSARWTGELFF. CDR3 nucleotide sequence: TGCAGCGCCCGATGGACCGGGGAGCTGTTTTTT.